The sequence of this TCR beta chain was determined in a study of cytomegalovirus exposure and HLA in healthy donors. The study, taken as a whole, reports: The classifier, whose performance was assessed in both the original and validation cohorts, reportedly diagnosed cytomegalovirus status with high specificity and sensitivity.

PCR primers comprised 60 Vbeta and 13 Jbeta primers. Only in-frame clones appear in the TCRdb table, and some are missing; sequencing was by immunoSEQ multiplex PCR. The data contain approximately 61,000 clones, roughly two thirds of them singletons. The CDR3 is made up of 16 amino acids. The ends were cut back, 0 bases at V and 5 bases at J, with 15 bases in the middle. The germline V gene has CDR1 SGDLS and CDR2 YYNGEE. In regard to this clone: Its antigen remains unknown.

The TCR comes from a woman aged 45-59 years in good health and CMV-seronegative. Sequenced: PBMCs. The chain links TRBV9 to TRBJ2-1; tentative D call: TRBD1 (5 bases). Here the CDR3 reads CASSVAPGDSDNEQFF. In nucleotides, the CDR3 is TGTGCCAGCAGCGTAGCCCCAGGAGACAGTGACAATGAGCAGTTCTTC. Looking up the rest from reference TRBV9 and TRBJ2-1 gives the full variable domain: DSGVTQTPKHLITATGQRVTLRCSPRSGDLSVYWYQQSLDQGLQFLIQYYNGEERAKGNILERFSAQQFPDLHSELNLSSLELGDSALYFCASSVAPGDSDNEQFFGPGTRLTVL.